The TCR beta chain under discussion was sequenced for a study of cytomegalovirus exposure and HLA in healthy donors. Study information: The 95 to 150 validation repertoires used a platform that matched the one used for the 600 to 700 first-cohort repertoires, as a later analysis reported. The study's findings and limits: In vitro testing confirmed a few CMV-associated chains as specific for CMV antigens. Investigators reported 164 TCR beta chains as tied to cytomegalovirus.

The donors were in the approximately 120-subject validation cohort; that cohort was separate from the approximately 730-subject first cohort. Sequenced by immunoSEQ multiplex PCR; TCRdb stores in-frame clones only, minus some. Here the sample spans 150,000 or so clones, about 83% being singletons. Worth noting for this clone: Its antigen is not known.

With 4 bases removed from V and 8 bases from J, the gap between germline ends came to 23 bases. The CDR3 runs 17 residues. Germline assignment: CDR1 MNHNS and CDR2 SASEGT. The sequencing input was PBMCs. This TCR was sampled from a woman under 40 in good health and CMV-seronegative. V and J are TRBV6-1 and TRBJ1-4; TRBD1 is a possible D gene (6 bases). The CDR3 DNA follows: TGTGCCAGCAGTGCCGCCTCAAAAAGCGGAAGGGGGGAAAAACTGTTTTTT. Its protein is CASSAASKSGRGEKLFF.